The 17 T cell receptor beta chains in this list originate from one sample, sequenced in a study of shared clonotypes between healthy human individuals. Sequencing used immunoSEQ multiplex PCR; TCRdb keeps in-frame clones, though not all of them. The data show some 510,000 clones, less than 85% seen once. Specimen: PBMCs. The receptor set was obtained from a woman in her 40s in good health. Some clones in this sample may be carry-over from other donors' samples.

This clone was found a few times. J is TRBJ2-3 and V is TRBV18; TRBD1 might be the D (6 bases). The V end lost 4 bases, the J end lost 3 bases, and 14 bases lay between the germline ends. Germline V lookup: CDR1 KGHSH, CDR2 LQKENI. The CDR3 extends over 15 amino acids. The CDR3 DNA follows: TGTGCCAGCTCACGTGAAGGGGGAAGGACAGATACGCAGTATTTT. Translation gives CASSREGGRTDTQYF.

V usage is TRBV30 and J usage is TRBJ2-5, with D unclear. Gene TRBJ2-7 matches the end of the DNA better, so the J call may be wrong. Germline-derived CDR1 and CDR2 are GTSNPN and SVGIG (reference sequence). This CDR3 is built from 12 residues. The CDR3 is CAWSLGFYEQYF. For the CDR3, the DNA is TGTGCCTGGAGCCTAGGGTTCTACGAGCAGTACTTC.

The chain carries TRBV30 and TRBJ1-6; D is uncertain. This CDR3 comprises 12 residues. Germline assignment: CDR1 GTSNPN and CDR2 SVGIG (reference sequence). The germline V and J ends were trimmed by 5 bases and 5 bases, with 7 bases remaining between them. This CDR3 is CAWAGDNSPLHF. Here the CDR3 DNA reads TGTGCCTGGGCCGGGGATAATTCACCCCTCCACTTT.

This clone was detected once. The V and J genes are TRBV5-1 and TRBJ1-3, with 8 bases aligning to TRBD1. Trimming took 4 bases from V and 0 from J; bases not matched to a gene: 6. The CDR3 extends over 16 amino acids. In germline, CDR1 is SGHRS, CDR2 YFSETQ. In DNA, the CDR3 is TGCGCCAGCAGCGACAGGGGCCAACTCTCTGGAAACACCATATATTTT. Its protein product is CASSDRGQLSGNTIYF.

J is TRBJ1-4 and V is TRBV6-5; D not certain. The CDR3 loop spans 15 amino acids. V dropped 1 base and J dropped 0 bases, with 6 bases sitting between them. Per the germline V gene, CDR1 is MNHEY and CDR2 is SVGAGI. This CDR3 reads CASSYYPATNEKLFF. The CDR3 coding sequence is TGTGCCAGCAGTTACTACCCGGCAACTAATGAAAAACTGTTTTTT.

CDR3 region: CASSATLGLALNEQFF. As DNA, the CDR3 is TGCGCCAGCAGCGCCACACTCGGACTAGCGCTCAATGAGCAGTTCTTC. The gene calls are TRBV5-1 and TRBJ2-1; 9 bases fit TRBD2. Trimming cost V 4 bases and J 6 bases; bases outside gene matches: 11. The germline CDR1 and CDR2 sequences are SGHRS and YFSETQ. The CDR3 consists of 16 residues.

This clone was detected a few times. J is TRBJ2-7 and V is TRBV10-3, with 9 bases aligning to TRBD2. Trimming removed 8 bases from V and 6 bases from J; junction bases left unmatched: 14. Germline V gives CDR1 ENHRY, CDR2 SYGVKD. The CDR3 is 15 residues long. CDR3 loop: CAIQGTSPLASEQYF. The CDR3, as DNA: TGTGCCATCCAAGGGACTAGCCCCTTAGCGAGCGAGCAGTACTTC.

V usage is TRBV13 and J usage is TRBJ2-3; 16 bases are a match to TRBD2. The CDR3 is 20 residues long. Germline V lookup: CDR1 PRHDT, CDR2 FYEKMQ (reference sequence). Germline trimming cut 6 bases from V and 4 bases from J; bases unmatched to any gene: 16. CDR3 loop: CASSHKTGTSGRAMADTQYF. The CDR3 nucleotides are TGTGCCAGCAGTCATAAAACAGGGACTAGCGGGAGGGCCATGGCAGATACGCAGTATTTT.

The chain uses TRBV4-1 and TRBJ2-3; D gene unclear. Trimming shortened V by 4 bases and J by 5 bases, and 16 bases separated the two germline ends. Germline values: CDR1 MGHRA, CDR2 YSYEKL. The CDR3 is 15 amino acids. The DNA for the CDR3 is TGCGCCAGCAGCCCCGAAGTTGTCAGGAAAGATACGCAGTATTTT. Translating it yields CASSPEVVRKDTQYF.

This clone is a singleton in its sample. The chain has TRBV28 and TRBJ2-7; D not certain. Germline V CDR1 and CDR2: MDHEN, SYDVKM. V lost 6 bases and J 7 bases, leaving 22 bases between the germline ends. The CDR3 is made up of 15 amino acids. Here the CDR3 reads CASSLESGPPREQYF. CDR3 nucleotides: TGTGCCAGCAGCCTAGAGTCAGGCCCCCCTCGAGAGCAGTACTTC.

The V gene is TRBV5-1, the J gene TRBJ2-7; no reliable D call. The CDR3 loop spans 15 amino acids. The V and J ends lost 3 bases and 0 bases respectively, with 13 bases between them. Germline lookup yields CDR1 SGHRS and CDR2 YFSETQ. CDR3 sequence: CASSSDLGNSYEQYF. The CDR3 DNA sequence: TGCGCCAGCAGCTCCGATTTAGGGAACTCCTACGAGCAGTACTTC.

This clone was observed once. J is TRBJ2-3 and V is TRBV11-2; D unresolved. CDR1 and CDR2 from the germline V gene are SGHAT and FQNNGV. The CDR3 runs 15 residues. V lost 2 bases to trimming and J lost 1 base, with 10 bases between them. Here the CDR3 DNA reads TGTGCCAGCAGCTTAATAGTGACCCGCACAGATACGCAGTATTTT. Translated, it gives CASSLIVTRTDTQYF.

This chain links TRBV4-2 with TRBJ2-7, with D perhaps matching TRBD2 (5 bases). The CDR3 runs 14 residues. Trimming took 5 bases from V and 2 from J, leaving 13 bases between them. Germline-derived CDR1 and CDR2 are LGHNA and YNFKEQ. The CDR3 here is CASSSAETTYEQYF. The CDR3 coding sequence is TGTGCCAGCAGCTCAGCGGAAACTACCTACGAGCAGTACTTC.

For this clone: The sample contains more than one DNA sequence encoding this CDR3. This rearrangement joins TRBV4-1 to TRBJ1-1; TRBD1 aligns across 8 bases. CDR1 is MGHRA and CDR2 is YSYEKL in the germline V gene. CDR3 size: 19 residues. After removal of 2 bases from V and 6 bases from J, the junction contained 20 bases not matched to a gene. CDR3 amino acids: CASSQRTIGRGQPHPEAFF. In DNA form, the CDR3 reads TGCGCCAGCAGCCAAAGGACGATTGGCAGGGGGCAGCCACACCCTGAAGCTTTCTTT.

J is TRBJ1-2 and V is TRBV4-1; D perhaps matches TRBD1 (5 bases). The CDR3 spans 10 residues. Germline V gene data show CDR1 as MGHRA and CDR2 as YSYEKL. V shed 8 bases and J shed 8 bases, with 9 bases lying between them. For the CDR3, the DNA is TGCGCCAGCTTCGGGACGGGCTACACCTTC. Amino acids: CASFGTGYTF.

The rearrangement joins TRBV11-2 to TRBJ2-2, with D perhaps matching TRBD1 (5 bases). CDR3 length: 16 residues. Germline values: CDR1 SGHAT, CDR2 FQNNGV. The V end lost 1 base, the J end lost 3 bases, and 12 bases lay between the germline ends. The CDR3 reads CASSLGAARDTGELFF. CDR3 sequence (DNA): TGTGCCAGCAGCTTAGGGGCTGCCAGGGACACCGGGGAGCTGTTTTTT.

The V call is TRBV7-8, the J call TRBJ2-1, with D perhaps assigned TRBD1 or TRBD2 (5 bases each). Trimming stripped 2 bases from V and 15 bases from J, with 17 bases between. Germline V gene data show CDR1 as SGHVS and CDR2 as FQNEAQ. CDR3 length: 13 amino acids. As DNA, the CDR3 is TGTGCCAGCAGCTTATCCCAGGGACGGGCGGTGTTCTTC. This gives the protein CASSLSQGRAVFF.